This TCR beta chain came from a study of CXCR3-negative and CXCR3-positive naive CD8 T cells (dated by TCRdb to between 2018 and 2021). With regard to the full study: In total, some 130 million TRB reads were obtained, or roughly 1.5 +/- 0.3 million reads per library. The diversity and physicochemical repertoire analyses included approximately ten donors pooled from two independent experiments. TRBV-TRBJ cluster analysis included naive subsets from several donors and memory cells from 3 donors. What the work shows at the level of the full study, not this receptor alone: Because surface CD5, which is linked to self-reactivity in mice, was comparable between the naive subsets, TCR interaction strength was also inferred from the physicochemical properties of TRB CDR3s. Repertoire diversity was comparably high in both naive subsets but much lower in memory CD8+ T cells. CXCR3 expression partially decreased after cryopreservation, so most assays used freshly isolated PBMCs. Within the same donor, TRBV-TRBJ usage looked similar between naive CXCR3-negative and CXCR3-positive cells, but memory cells had distinct patterns. TRB CDR3s from CXCR3-positive naive cells showed higher hydrophobicity (lower Kidera factor 4), lower energy, and higher strength and volume indices than CXCR3-negative naive cells.

As for this clonotype: The specificity of this receptor is unknown.

TCRdb names NextSeq 550 as the instrument used. The Human TCR Profiling Kit (MiLaboratory) was used to make UMI-labeled 5' RACE TRB cDNA libraries. cDNA synthesis used the entire amount of extracted RNA, and PCR amplification then used the entire amount of cDNA produced. Libraries were prepared in parallel using an identical number of PCR cycles. The authors processed their data as follows. MIGEC and MiXCR extracted about 53,000 +/- 10,000 unique UMI-labeled TRB cDNA molecules per library, requiring at least two reads per UMI. Each library averaged about 38,000 +/- 11,000 functional in-frame TRB CDR3 nucleotide clonotypes without stop codons. After downsampling to 5000 UMI-labeled TRB molecules per sample, diversity metrics such as normalized Shannon-Wiener and Chao1 were calculated in VDJtools. VDJtools was used to calculate clonotype-size-weighted physicochemical properties of the central five CDR3 residues, namely interaction energy, strength, volume and Kidera factor 4. TCRdb reprocessed the reads, reporting each CDR3 protein sequence once and no DNA. The V and J calls reflect TCRdb's pipeline rather than the authors' work. The sample table includes about 110,000 distinct CDR3 sequences. Clones ranked in the top ten supply over 0.35% of the sample.

The germline V gene (reference sequence) provides CDR1 SEHNR and CDR2 FQNEAQ. From the cysteine up to the phenylalanine, the CDR3 has a length of 16 residues. DNA was not recorded. For each CD8+ T cell subset, flow sorting was done in triplicate, and 300,000 to 350,000 cells per subset went directly into RLT lysis buffer. To keep memory contaminants out, a stringent definition of naive CD8+ T cells was applied: CD45RO-CCR7+CD27+CD95-. Peripheral blood mononuclear cells were isolated from buffy coats using standard density gradient centrifugation. Naive CXCR3-negative and CXCR3-positive CD8+ T cells were flow-sorted on a FACSAria III. Total RNA was extracted from sorted cells with an RNeasy Mini Kit.

This chain joins TRBV7-9 to TRBJ2-1; lacking DNA, the TRBD1 call made by TCRdb goes unchecked. This clonotype was obtained from a human donor in good health. Some clones in this sample may be carry-over from other donors' samples. The sequenced material came from naive CXCR3+ CD8+ T cells from blood. Interpreted using the paper, the cell subset or site label stands for: CD45RO-CCR7+CD27+CD95- naive CD8+ T cells expressing CXCR3 (TNR3+). This receptor has the CDR3 CASSSGGDRFYNEQFF.